A single sample is the source of the 20 T cell receptor beta chains below, sequenced in a study of shared clonotypes between healthy human individuals. This table comes from immunoSEQ multiplex PCR, and its TCRdb copy is limited to in-frame clones, with some not included. The data hold 330,000 or so clones, with more than 60% observed a single time. Material: memory CD4+ T cells sorted from blood. Documented subset: CD45RA-negative fraction. The receptors originated from a young man in good health.

Written as DNA, the CDR3 is TGTGCCACCAGCAAGGCTAGCGGGAGTAATATGTATAACAATGAGCAGTTCTTC. Translating it yields CATSKASGSNMYNNEQFF. The chain combines TRBV15 with TRBJ2-1, with 10 nucleotides matching TRBD2. Germline CDR1 and CDR2: LNHNV and YYDKDF (reference sequence). The J segment lost 5 bases and the V segment lost 4 bases, leaving 14 bases of the junction unmatched. The CDR3 has 18 residues. The full variable domain, in which reference TRBV15 and TRBJ2-1 provide the parts outside the CDR3, is DAMVIQNPRYQVTQFGKPVTLSCSQTLNHNVMYWYQQKSSQAPKLLFHYYDKDFNNEADTPDNFQSRRPNTSFCFLDIRSPGLGDTAMYLCATSKASGSNMYNNEQFFGPGTRLTVL.

Concerning this clone itself: In the same sample, other DNA sequences code for this CDR3. V gene TRBV5-1 combines with J gene TRBJ2-5; D remains ambiguous. This CDR3 comprises 13 residues. Germline-derived CDR1 and CDR2 are SGHRS and YFSETQ. V shed 1 base and J shed 2 bases, with 6 bases lying between them. The CDR3: CASSLSPQETQYF. DNA for the CDR3: TGCGCCAGCAGCTTGTCTCCGCAAGAGACCCAGTACTTC.

This chain uses TRBV14 with TRBJ2-1; D gene uncertain. CDR1 and CDR2 from the germline V gene are SGHDN and FVKESK. The CDR3 has 13 amino acids. The V and J ends lost 3 bases and 0 bases respectively, with 3 bases between them. CDR3 region: CASSHFSYNEQFF. The CDR3 DNA sequence: TGTGCCAGCAGCCACTTCTCCTACAATGAGCAGTTCTTC. Using reference TRBV14 and TRBJ2-1 for the parts outside the CDR3, the full variable domain is EAGVTQFPSHSVIEKGQTVTLRCDPISGHDNLYWYRRVMGKEIKFLLHFVKESKQDESGMPNNRFLAERTGGTYSTLKVQPAELEDSGVYFCASSHFSYNEQFFGPGTRLTVL.

The rearrangement uses TRBV30 and TRBJ1-6, with a tentative D call TRBD1 (6 bases). Per germline, CDR1 GTSNPN and CDR2 SVGIG (reference sequence). Trimming stripped 0 bases from V and 6 bases from J, with 12 bases between. The CDR3 has 15 residues. In DNA form, the CDR3 reads TGTGCCTGGAGTGTCGGGACAACTCCTAATTCACCCCTCCACTTT. Translated, it gives CAWSVGTTPNSPLHF. Full variable domain (rest looked up from reference TRBV30 and TRBJ1-6): SQTIHQWPATLVQPVGSPLSLECTVEGTSNPNLYWYRQAAGRGLQLLFYSVGIGQISSEVPQNLSASRPQDRQFILSSKKLLLSDSGFYLCAWSVGTTPNSPLHFGNGTRLTVT.

The gene calls are TRBV29-1 and TRBJ1-1, with 8 nucleotides matching TRBD1. The germline CDR1 and CDR2 sequences are SQVTM and ANQGSEA. The CDR3 covers 14 residues. V shed 7 bases and J 2 bases; nucleotides not matched to a gene: 9. This chain's CDR3 is CSGTGTGANTEAFF. For the CDR3, the DNA is TGCAGCGGAACCGGGACAGGAGCTAACACTGAAGCTTTCTTT.

The rearrangement joins TRBV7-9 to TRBJ2-1; 11 bases line up with TRBD2. Germline CDR1 reads SEHNR; CDR2 reads FQNEAQ (reference sequence). V shed 3 bases and J 8 bases; nucleotides not matched to a gene: 9. The CDR3 consists of 16 residues. The CDR3 protein is CASSLKIAGGPDEQFF. In DNA, the CDR3 is TGTGCCAGCAGCTTGAAAATAGCGGGAGGGCCCGATGAGCAGTTCTTC. Full variable domain (remainder filled in from reference TRBV7-9 and TRBJ2-1): DTGVSQNPRHKITKRGQNVTFRCDPISEHNRLYWYRQTLGQGPEFLTYFQNEAQLEKSRLLSDRFSAERPKGSFSTLEIQRTEQGDSAMYLCASSLKIAGGPDEQFFGPGTRLTVL.

The V call is TRBV5-1, the J call TRBJ2-7, with TRBD1 as a possible D gene (5 bases). The CDR3 covers 14 residues. V lost 0 bases and J 5 bases, leaving 12 bases between the germline ends. Germline CDR1 is SGHRS and CDR2 is YFSETQ. CDR3 amino acids: CASSLDRSQDEQYF. CDR3 DNA sequence: TGCGCCAGCAGCTTGGACAGGTCCCAGGACGAGCAGTACTTC. The entire variable domain, with the rest obtained from reference TRBV5-1 and TRBJ2-7, is as follows: KAGVTQTPRYLIKTRGQQVTLSCSPISGHRSVSWYQQTPGQGLQFLFEYFSETQRNKGNFPGRFSGRQFSNSRSEMNVSTLELGDSALYLCASSLDRSQDEQYFGPGTRLTVT.

This clone was found many times. The chain uses TRBV30 and TRBJ2-3; possible D gene TRBD2, 5 bases. The CDR3 is 18 residues long. V was trimmed by 5 bases and J by 2 bases, leaving 26 bases between them. Germline assignment: CDR1 GTSNPN and CDR2 SVGIG (reference sequence). CDR3 DNA: TGTGCCTGGGTTTTTGAATTTTCGGCGGACTCCTACACAGATACGCAGTATTTT. Residues: CAWVFEFSADSYTDTQYF.

The gene calls are TRBV10-3 and TRBJ2-3; either TRBD1 or TRBD2 may supply D (5 bases each). Germline V gene sequence: CDR1 ENHRY, CDR2 SYGVKD. The CDR3 contains 12 residues. Trimming stripped 6 bases from V and 10 bases from J, with 14 bases between. CDR3 DNA sequence: TGTGCCATCAGCGAGGGGAGAGCGGCGCAGTATTTT. This encodes CAISEGRAAQYF.

This chain links TRBV28 with TRBJ2-3; possibly TRBD2 for D (6 bases). The germline CDR1 and CDR2 sequences are MDHEN and SYDVKM. There are 15 residues in the CDR3. V lost 6 bases and J lost 0, with 13 bases in between. The CDR3 region has the DNA TGTGCCAGCAGCCGAGCGGGCACTAGCACAGATACGCAGTATTTT. Amino acids: CASSRAGTSTDTQYF.

The table lists this clone with a count of one. The V gene is TRBV9, the J gene TRBJ2-7; 7 bases are a match to TRBD2. This CDR3 comprises 15 residues. Germline V CDR1 and CDR2: SGDLS, YYNGEE. V shed 4 bases, J shed 6 bases, and the junction held 13 bases outside the gene matches. The CDR3 sequence: CASSPPGLGRSEQYF. Written as DNA, the CDR3 is TGTGCCAGCAGCCCCCCCGGACTAGGACGGTCCGAGCAGTACTTC.

V is TRBV5-4 and J is TRBJ2-5; 10 bases match TRBD2. This CDR3 is built from 15 residues. Trimming cost V 4 bases and J 4 bases; bases outside gene matches: 7. Looked up from germline, CDR1 is SGHNT and CDR2 is YYREEE (reference sequence). CDR3: CASSLPGLASETQYF. The CDR3 nucleotides read TGTGCCAGCAGCCTGCCGGGACTAGCGTCAGAGACCCAGTACTTC.

The V and J genes are TRBV30 and TRBJ1-2, with 7 bases fitting TRBD1. V trimming: 1 base; J trimming: 4 bases; junction bases outside the gene matches: 6. CDR1 GTSNPN and CDR2 SVGIG come from the germline V gene (reference sequence). This CDR3 comprises 14 residues. CDR3 region: CAWSARQGGYGYTF. The CDR3 nucleotides are TGTGCCTGGAGTGCCCGACAGGGTGGCTATGGCTACACCTTC.

This chain uses TRBV2 with TRBJ2-7, with 9 bases lining up with TRBD1. The V and J ends lost 6 bases and 4 bases, in that order; junction bases with no gene match: 16. The CDR3 sequence is 17 residues long. Germline V gene sequence: CDR1 SNHLY, CDR2 FYNNEI. The CDR3: CASRRATLGQGRYEQYF. DNA of the CDR3: TGTGCCAGCAGGAGAGCCACTTTAGGACAGGGGAGGTACGAGCAGTACTTC.

The chain is built from TRBV5-1 and TRBJ2-1; perhaps TRBD1 as D (6 bases). V was clipped by 4 bases and J by 1 base, with 12 bases between them. Germline V gene sequence: CDR1 SGHRS, CDR2 YFSETQ. This CDR3 has 15 residues. CDR3 loop: CASSRTAGSYNEQFF. CDR3 sequence (DNA): TGCGCCAGCAGCCGGACAGCCGGATCCTACAATGAGCAGTTCTTC.

Only a few counts were recorded for this clone. The gene calls are TRBV2 and TRBJ2-2, with D unresolved. Germline values: CDR1 SNHLY, CDR2 FYNNEI. CDR3 size: 11 residues. V lost 7 bases to trimming and J lost 6 bases, with 6 bases between them. The CDR3 loop reads CASKEAGELFF. The CDR3 nucleotides are TGTGCCAGCAAAGAGGCCGGGGAGCTGTTTTTT.

In this sample, this clone turned up a few times. The V call is TRBV18, the J call TRBJ2-2; 10 bases line up with TRBD2. Germline CDR1 reads KGHSH; CDR2 reads LQKENI. J gave up 4 bases and V 3 bases, and 5 bases lay outside the gene matches. The CDR3 has 16 residues. The CDR3 DNA is TGTGCCAGCTCACCTTCTAGCGGGAGAATCACCGGGGAGCTGTTTTTT. Translation: CASSPSSGRITGELFF. Full variable domain (missing parts from reference TRBV18 and TRBJ2-2): NAGVMQNPRHLVRRRGQEARLRCSPMKGHSHVYWYRQLPEEGLKFMVYLQKENIIDESGMPKERFSAEFPKEGPSILRIQQVVRGDSAAYFCASSPSSGRITGELFFGEGSRLTVL.

The chain couples TRBV2 to TRBJ1-6; D gene unclear. Trimming cost V 4 bases and J 13 bases, with 11 bases left between them. The CDR3 length is 12 residues. Germline loops: CDR1 SNHLY, CDR2 FYNNEI. In DNA, the CDR3 is TGTGCCAGCAGTGGCAGGAGTGCTCCCCTCCACTTT. Protein sequence: CASSGRSAPLHF.

The chain links TRBV7-3 to TRBJ2-1; no definite D call. CDR1 and CDR2 (germline): SGHTA, FQGTGA. The CDR3 contains 15 residues. The V gene lost 3 bases and the J gene lost 5 bases, with 14 bases spanning the gap. The DNA of the CDR3 is TGTGCCAGCAGCTTTACACCAACTCCAAACAATGAGCAGTTCTTC. This sequence encodes CASSFTPTPNNEQFF. The variable domain in full, completed from reference TRBV7-3 and TRBJ2-1, reads GAGVSQTPSNKVTEKGKYVELRCDPISGHTALYWYRQSLGQGPEFLIYFQGTGAADDSGLPNDRFFAVRPEGSVSTLKIQRTERGDSAVYLCASSFTPTPNNEQFFGPGTRLTVL.

This clone has a handful of counts. V and J are TRBV30 and TRBJ2-1; D possibly corresponds to TRBD2 (6 bases). The CDR3 runs to 17 residues. The germline gives CDR1 GTSNPN, CDR2 SVGIG (reference sequence). Deletions cut 0 bases from V and 1 base from J, with 16 bases between. CDR3 loop: CAWSVISGVVSYNEQFF. In nucleotides, the CDR3 is TGTGCCTGGAGTGTTATATCGGGAGTCGTATCCTACAATGAGCAGTTCTTC.